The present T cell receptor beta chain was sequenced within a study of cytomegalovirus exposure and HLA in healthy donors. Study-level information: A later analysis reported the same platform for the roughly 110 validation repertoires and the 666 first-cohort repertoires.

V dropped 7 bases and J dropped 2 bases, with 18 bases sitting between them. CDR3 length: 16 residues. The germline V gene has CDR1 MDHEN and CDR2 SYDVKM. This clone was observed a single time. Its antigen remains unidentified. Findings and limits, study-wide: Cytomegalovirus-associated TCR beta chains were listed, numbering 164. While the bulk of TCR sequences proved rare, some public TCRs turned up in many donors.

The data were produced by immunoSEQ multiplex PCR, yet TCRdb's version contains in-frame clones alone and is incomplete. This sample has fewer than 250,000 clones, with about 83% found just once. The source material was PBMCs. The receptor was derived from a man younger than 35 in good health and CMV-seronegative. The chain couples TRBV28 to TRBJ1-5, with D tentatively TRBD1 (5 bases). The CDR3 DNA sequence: TGTGCCAGCACCTCTCTGGGGAGGGGTGGCAATCAGCCCCAGCATTTT. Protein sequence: CASTSLGRGGNQPQHF.